This T cell receptor beta chain comes out of a study of graft-versus-host responses after intestinal transplantation. Study background: All recipients were transplanted with multivisceral, liver-intestinal, or isolated intestinal grafts.

Details on this clone: The antigen is unknown.

This table comes from immunoSEQ multiplex PCR, and its TCRdb copy is limited to in-frame clones, with some not included. Of 40,000 to 55,000 clones listed, around 84% were seen once; the top ten hold less than 0.55%. Trimming took 8 bases from V and 7 from J; bases not matched to a gene: 5. Germline CDR1 and CDR2: MNHNS and SASEGT. The CDR3 is made up of 15 amino acids. This clonotype was obtained from a human donor who was the organ donor for an intestinal transplant. This sequence joins TRBV6-1 and TRBJ2-2; 15 nucleotides line up with TRBD2. This material consisted of unstimulated CD4+ T cells sorted from spleen or lymph node cells, taken before transplant. CDR3 sequence reads: CASPGLAGGNGELFF. The CDR3 nucleotides read TGTGCCAGCCCGGGACTAGCGGGGGGTAACGGGGAGCTGTTTTTT.